Reported below is one T cell receptor beta chain. What it binds is unknown. Germline V gene data show CDR1 as MRHNA and CDR2 as SNTAGT. The V and J ends lost 6 bases and 0 bases respectively, with 10 bases between them. The CDR3 loop spans 14 amino acids. These data come from a study of OX40 agonist ivuxolimab in advanced cancers. As for the study in general: Those enrolled were roughly 85% male, with a mean age of approximately 60 years and ages from about 20 to 79. Under the entry rules, prior anti-PD-1, anti-PD-L1 or anti-CTLA-4 therapy was allowed, and around 36% had some.

Study-level findings and limits: There were, on average, more expanded clones in CD8+ T cells than in CD4+. At 0.1 to 3.0 mg/kg and by week 6, clonal expansion occurred in CD4+ and CD8+ blood T cells.

Libraries were prepared by immunoSEQ multiplex PCR; TCRdb keeps only in-frame clonotypes and omits some of them. The table lists about 84,000 clones, approximately 88% of them singletons. This clonotype was obtained from an adult with an advanced solid tumor such as melanoma, head and neck, liver or kidney cancer. This rearrangement joins TRBV6-4 to TRBJ2-3; D not certain. The sample here was CD4+ or CD8+ T cells sorted from blood, taken in a trial of the OX40 agonist ivuxolimab. The DNA for the CDR3 is TGTGCCAGCAGCCAGGATGCTAGCACAGATACGCAGTATTTT. This encodes CASSQDASTDTQYF.